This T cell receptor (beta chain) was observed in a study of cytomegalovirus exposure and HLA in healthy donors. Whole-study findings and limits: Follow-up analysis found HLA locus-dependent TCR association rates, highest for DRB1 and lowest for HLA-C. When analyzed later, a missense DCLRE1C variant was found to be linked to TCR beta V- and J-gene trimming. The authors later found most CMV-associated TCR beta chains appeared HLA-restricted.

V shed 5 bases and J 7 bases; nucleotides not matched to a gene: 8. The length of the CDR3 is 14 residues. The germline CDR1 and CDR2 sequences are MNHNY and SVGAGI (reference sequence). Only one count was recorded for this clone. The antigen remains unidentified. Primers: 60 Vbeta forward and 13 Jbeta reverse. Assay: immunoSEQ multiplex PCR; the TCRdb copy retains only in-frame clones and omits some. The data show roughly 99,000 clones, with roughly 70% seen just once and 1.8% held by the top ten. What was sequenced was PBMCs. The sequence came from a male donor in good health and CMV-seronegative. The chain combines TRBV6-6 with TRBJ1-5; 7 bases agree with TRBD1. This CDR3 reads CASSETTGYQPQHF. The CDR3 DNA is TGTGCCAGCAGTGAGACGACAGGGTACCAGCCCCAGCATTTT.